The 8 T cell receptor beta chains presented below share a single source sample, sequenced in a study of T cells in Graves' hyperthyroidism and ophthalmopathy. RNA transcripts served as the template for amplifying TCR beta CDR3 regions. TCR CDR3 underwent first-round RT-PCR with the HTBI primer set. TCRdb redid the calling of the multiplex PCR reads with MiXCR, one entry per CDR3 protein. Of fewer than 600,000 distinct CDR3 sequences listed, less than 15% are singletons. Sequencing was done on a sample of blood. The source of these receptors is a middle-aged woman with Graves' hyperthyroidism.

This clonotype has more than one count but fewer than ten. This chain joins TRBV5-1 and TRBJ1-2; 9 bases map to TRBD1. The J segment lost 5 bases and the V segment lost 2 bases, leaving 4 bases of the junction unmatched. The V gene's germline CDR1 is SGHRS and CDR2 YFSETQ. This CDR3 spans 14 amino acids. The CDR3: CASSLRTGVYGYTF. CDR3 DNA sequence: TGCGCCAGCAGCTTACGGACAGGGGTGTATGGCTACACCTTC.

This clonotype was detected many times. The V and J genes are TRBV6-1 and TRBJ1-5; TRBD1 might be the D (6 bases). Germline V lookup: CDR1 MNHNS, CDR2 SASEGT. This CDR3 is 14 amino acids long. Trimming pared 4 bases from V and 3 bases from J, leaving 10 bases between. The CDR3 reads CASSARDNNQPQHF. The CDR3 DNA reads TGTGCCAGCAGTGCTCGGGACAACAATCAGCCCCAGCATTTT.

This clonotype has a count of ten or more. The chain uses TRBV24-1 and TRBJ2-1; tentatively, D is TRBD1 (6 bases). V gave up 7 bases and J gave up 9 bases, with 15 bases separating them. The CDR3 consists of 13 residues. Germline V gene data show CDR1 as KGHDR and CDR2 as SFDVKD. The CDR3 protein is CATSKAQGGEQFF. Here the CDR3 DNA reads TGTGCCACCAGCAAAGCACAGGGTGGTGAGCAGTTCTTC.

This clonotype was seen many times. The CDR3 is CASSSSGDEQYF. CDR3 nucleotide sequence: TGTGCCAGCAGCTCCTCAGGGGACGAGCAGTACTTC. The rearrangement links TRBV7-2 to TRBJ2-7, with D maybe TRBD1 (6 bases). Germline V gene data show CDR1 as SGHTA and CDR2 as FQGNSA. The CDR3 sequence is 12 residues long. Between the trimmed V and J ends, which lost 4 bases and 5 bases, there was a span of 9 bases.

This clonotype was seen many times. V usage is TRBV12-3 or TRBV12-4 and J usage is TRBJ1-1, with D uncertain. V was shortened by 5 bases and J by 1 base, with 14 bases between the two germline ends. This CDR3 comprises 15 residues. The CDR3 nucleotides are TGTGCCAGCAGTCCCTCCCGGACGGGGAACACTGAAGCTTTCTTT. Protein: CASSPSRTGNTEAFF.

The sample holds a few counts of this clonotype. The chain recombines TRBV29-1 with TRBJ2-1; perhaps D is TRBD1 or TRBD2 (6 bases each). Germline V gene data show CDR1 as SQVTM and CDR2 as ANQGSEA. The CDR3 has 14 residues. The ends were cut back, 7 bases at V and 5 bases at J, with 18 bases in the middle. The CDR3 DNA follows: TGCAGCGCCGGGGGCCAGGGAGGAAACAATGAGCAGTTCTTC. It translates to CSAGGQGGNNEQFF.

This chain uses TRBV5-1 with TRBJ2-1; TRBD2 aligns across 7 bases. CDR1 and CDR2 from the germline V gene are SGHRS and YFSETQ. The CDR3 runs to 18 residues. V was pared by 4 bases and J by 1 base, with 14 bases of the junction left unmatched. The CDR3 loop is CASSQTLQRESSYNEQFF. The CDR3, as DNA: TGCGCCAGCAGCCAGACTCTACAGCGGGAATCTTCCTACAATGAGCAGTTCTTC.

This clonotype has only a few counts. The CDR3 DNA sequence: TGTGCCAGCTCACCACCGGGGGATTGGACCTACAATGAGCAGTTCTTC. As protein: CASSPPGDWTYNEQFF. The chain couples TRBV18 to TRBJ2-1; either TRBD1 or TRBD2 may supply D (5 bases each). The CDR3 sequence is 16 residues long. V was shortened by 0 bases and J by 2 bases, with 11 bases between the two germline ends. Per germline, CDR1 KGHSH and CDR2 LQKENI. Variable domain in full (rest from reference TRBV18 and TRBJ2-1): NAGVMQNPRHLVRRRGQEARLRCSPMKGHSHVYWYRQLPEEGLKFMVYLQKENIIDESGMPKERFSAEFPKEGPSILRIQQVVRGDSAAYFCASSPPGDWTYNEQFFGPGTRLTVL.